A single sample gave rise to the 6 T cell receptor beta chains below, sequenced in a study of T cells in Graves' hyperthyroidism and ophthalmopathy. Researchers amplified the TCR beta CDR3 regions from RNA transcripts. Initially, a first-round RT-PCR of the TCR CDR3 employed the HTBI primer set. MiXCR was run by TCRdb on the multiplex PCR reads, yielding one entry per CDR3 protein. The sample includes 300,000 to 350,000 distinct CDR3 sequences, 15% to 20% seen only once; the top ten take around 15%. The sequencing input was blood. The source of these receptors is a woman between 40 and 55 years old with Graves' ophthalmopathy.

This clonotype has a count of ten or more. The chain couples TRBV27 to TRBJ2-4, with TRBD2 matching 11 bases. The V segment lost 4 bases and the J segment 7 bases; nucleotides outside the gene matches: 6. The CDR3 sequence is 15 residues long. Germline CDR1 is MNHEY and CDR2 is SMNVEV (reference sequence). The CDR3 loop reads CASSSIAGGKNIQYF. DNA for the CDR3: TGTGCCAGCAGTTCAATAGCGGGAGGGAAGAACATTCAGTACTTC.

This clonotype has at least ten counts. The chain has TRBV15 and TRBJ2-2; 7 bases are shared with TRBD2. Germline V CDR1 and CDR2: LNHNV, YYDKDF (reference sequence). V trimming: 1 base; J trimming: 7 bases; junction bases outside the gene matches: 21. This CDR3 is 20 amino acids long. The CDR3 here is CATSRVPRDIGGSFNGELFF. In DNA form, the CDR3 reads TGTGCCACCAGCAGAGTCCCCCGAGACATCGGCGGGAGCTTTAACGGGGAGCTGTTTTTT. Complete variable domain (other parts from reference TRBV15 and TRBJ2-2): DAMVIQNPRYQVTQFGKPVTLSCSQTLNHNVMYWYQQKSSQAPKLLFHYYDKDFNNEADTPDNFQSRRPNTSFCFLDIRSPGLGDTAMYLCATSRVPRDIGGSFNGELFFGEGSRLTVL.

The V and J genes are TRBV3-1 and TRBJ2-7; D unresolved. CDR3 length: 15 residues. The V end was cut by 0 bases, the J end by 4 bases, with 13 bases between. Germline CDR1 reads LGHDT; CDR2 reads YNNKEL (reference sequence). The CDR3 nucleotides are TGTGCCAGCAGCCAAGATTACTACAGAATTTACGAGCAGTACTTC. Its translation: CASSQDYYRIYEQYF.

This clonotype has a count of ten or more. The V call is TRBV19, the J call TRBJ2-7; D is unclear. The CDR3 is 14 residues long. From germline, CDR1 is LNHDA and CDR2 SQIVND (reference sequence). Between the trimmed V and J ends, which lost 7 bases and 0 bases, there was a span of 13 bases. In nucleotides, the CDR3 is TGTGCCAGTACCCCCCAGGCCGGCTCCTACGAGCAGTACTTC. Its translation: CASTPQAGSYEQYF.

In this sample, this clonotype turned up a few times. The chain links TRBV18 to TRBJ1-2, with TRBD1 identical over 8 bases. The CDR3 has 16 residues. The V and J ends lost 3 bases and 3 bases, in that order; junction bases with no gene match: 9. Germline V CDR1 and CDR2: KGHSH, LQKENI. The CDR3 sequence is CASSPGTGTTHYGYTF. For the CDR3, the DNA is TGTGCCAGCTCACCCGGGACAGGCACAACTCACTATGGCTACACCTTC.

Concerning this clonotype: Because it lacks the conserved phenylalanine or tryptophan at the end, this CDR3 is likely a read error. V is TRBV19 and J is TRBJ2-7; TRBD2 aligns across 10 bases. CDR1 is LNHDA and CDR2 is SQIVND in the germline V gene (reference sequence). The ends lost 5 bases at V and 0 bases at J; junction bases unmatched: 4. The CDR3 totals 15 residues. CDR3 DNA: TGTGCCAGTAGTGCCGCTAGCGGGAGCTCCTACGAGCAGTACCTC. Its protein is CASSAASGSSYEQYL.